The clone carrying this T cell receptor beta chain showed up just a few times. The sample belongs to a study of blood T cell repertoires in COVID-19. The wider study: Samples came from the United States, Italy and Spain, spanning acute and convalescent COVID-19.

Per the original data handling: It was from reference gene primer amplification that nucleated cell counts were estimated. Measured with immunoSEQ multiplex PCR; TCRdb has only the in-frame clones, and not every one. Clone size and V and J calls were adopted from that table, with D and trimming inferred from the DNA. The data contain about 49,000 clones, 85% to 90% of them singletons. The CDR3 totals 16 residues. Trimming took 1 base from V and 7 from J, leaving 20 bases between them. The germline CDR1 and CDR2 sequences are SEHNR and FQNEAQ (reference sequence). The rearrangement links TRBV7-9 to TRBJ2-7, with D maybe TRBD2 (6 bases). This receptor was obtained from a man aged 40-55 years with active COVID-19. The sequenced sample was peripheral blood. The chain's CDR3 is CASSLEMTGVSREQYF. As DNA, the CDR3 is TGTGCCAGCAGCTTAGAAATGACGGGAGTGTCGAGAGAGCAGTACTTC.